This TCR beta chain was captured in a study of T cell responses to AZD1222 COVID-19 vaccine. General study findings and limits: Repertoire sampling was restricted to post-peak T cell response timepoints. Clonal diversity was possibly underestimated; the donors were predominantly white British and more often female. Seropositive AZD1222 recipients at baseline numbered only five or six.

Germline values: CDR1 SEHNR, CDR2 FQNEAQ (reference sequence). Trimming removed 4 bases from V and 0 bases from J, with 12 bases in between. The CDR3 totals 16 residues. The analysis combined second doses at about 4 or about 12 weeks. Clones were sequenced by immunoSEQ multiplex PCR, and TCRdb holds only the in-frame ones, with some missing. The data show under 150,000 clones, with approximately 88% seen just once and 5.5% to 7.5% held by the top ten. Notes on this clone: Its specificity is not known.

The starting material was peripheral blood, obtained 28 days after the second AZD1222 dose. The sequence was obtained from an adult who received the AZD1222 COVID-19 vaccine. The chain recombines TRBV7-9 with TRBJ1-4, with D unresolved. CDR3 sequence (DNA): TGTGCCAGCAGCTGGGGAAGGGTTACAACTAATGAAAAACTGTTTTTT. This sequence encodes CASSWGRVTTNEKLFF.